This TCR beta chain comes out of a study of chemoradiotherapy in HPV16-positive cancers (dated by TCRdb to between 2021 and 2023). About the study as a whole: Candidate HPV-specific T-cell clones and common TCR motifs were defined by functional T-cell assays performed on cells from a couple of HPV16-positive patients. The study asked whether T-cell immunity to the HPV oncoproteins E6 and E7 changes during chemoradiotherapy and whether this immunity affects survival. Next, the candidate HPV-specific TCRs and motifs were followed in TCR repertoires from around 91 patients with HPV-related cancers. Study-wide findings and limitations: Among HPV16-positive patients, expansion of HPV-responsive T cells during chemoradiotherapy was associated with better recurrence-free survival. Expansion of candidate HPV-specific clones and E7-related TCR motifs was observed in the tumor microenvironment during treatment, whereas no such expansion was observed for non-HPV-specific T cells. The functional definition of HPV-specific T cells was derived from only a couple of HPV16-positive patients, and the survival association was reported for HPV16-positive patients.

Per the germline V gene (reference sequence), GTSNPN is the CDR1 and SVGIG is the CDR2. The CDR3 starts with the cysteine, ends with the phenylalanine, and has 13 residues. Only the CDR3 DNA stays, 39 bases, in frame from base 1. Trimming takes 4 bases from V and 4 bases from J, and the germline ends sit 11 bases apart. Repertoires were sampled repeatedly over the course of chemoradiotherapy so that clonal expansion in the tumor microenvironment could be followed. Concerning this clone: Its recognized antigen is unknown. Nothing much larger sits one base from this clone, and base qualities are not available.

The library was produced with the immunoSEQ multiplex PCR assay. This immuneACCESS table, as held by TCRdb, lists in-frame sequences with V and J called but not all clones. Of the missing ones, under half trace to an unresolved V gene in checked studies; the others have no known cause. A total of over a thousand clones appear in this sample, around 86% of them only once. The top ten clones comprise approximately 10% of the sample. The V and J segments used are TRBV30 and TRBJ2-4; the D gene is perhaps TRBD1 or TRBD2, each of them matching over 5 bases. This specimen was tumor tissue, taken from a patient who underwent chemoradiotherapy. This receptor was taken from a human donor with HPV-associated anogenital cancer. This receptor has the CDR3 CAWKGTFKNIQYF. The nucleotide sequence reads as follows: TGTGCCTGGAAGGGGACCTTTAAAAACATTCAGTACTTC.